This T cell receptor beta chain emerged from a study of spatial heterogeneity in lung cancer. This clonotype appeared a few times. The CDR3 consists of 13 residues. The J segment lost 8 bases and the V segment lost 5 bases, leaving 3 bases of the junction unmatched. In the library, each TCR cDNA molecule bore its own unique molecular identifier. TCRdb re-analysed the 5' RACE reads in MiXCR, keeping a single row per CDR3 protein. The sample lists fewer than 150,000 distinct CDR3 sequences; 10% to 12% were seen once. Described time point: blood at routine non-recurrence follow-up after resection. This sample comprised PBMCs, obtained at follow-up. The rearrangement joins TRBV12-3 or TRBV12-4 to TRBJ2-1; 10 bases align to TRBD1. This TCR came from a female donor with early-stage non-small cell lung cancer. CDR3 in amino acids: CASSRTGGHEQFF. The CDR3 region has the DNA TGTGCCAGCAGTCGGACAGGGGGGCATGAGCAGTTCTTC.